This TCR beta chain came from a study of blood T cell repertoires in COVID-19. Study information: Donors in the United States, Italy and Spain gave samples during acute or convalescent COVID-19. The analysed material was cDNA or gDNA that came from T cells, B-cell-depleted T cells, or PBMCs.

In this sample, this clone turned up once. The authors' processing: Amplified reference gene primers provided the basis for estimating nucleated cell counts. The method was immunoSEQ multiplex PCR; TCRdb's version includes in-frame clones alone and lacks a portion of them. The DNA gave D and trimming, while V, J and clone size come from that table. The repertoire includes fewer than 250,000 clones, 83% of them detected once, and 8% to 10% sits in the top ten. Germline CDR1 and CDR2: SGHVS and FNYEAQ. The trim removed 4 bases at V and 4 bases at J, leaving 6 bases unmatched. CDR3 length: 15 residues. Sequencing used peripheral blood. The genes are TRBV7-6 and TRBJ2-7, with 11 nucleotides matching TRBD2. The receptor's source is a woman aged 50 to 60 with acute or convalescent COVID-19. CDR3 protein: CASSSRTSGWYEQYF. In DNA form, the CDR3 reads TGTGCCAGCAGCTCAAGGACTAGCGGGTGGTACGAGCAGTACTTC.